The 31 T cell receptor beta chains presented below share a single source sample, sequenced in a study of blood T cell repertoires in COVID-19. Some clones are missing from TCRdb's copy, which holds only in-frame ones; the method was immunoSEQ multiplex PCR. The sample has about 120,000 clones, about 88% seen once. The sequenced sample consisted of peripheral blood. These receptors came from a man aged 50-60 years with active COVID-19.

This clone was recorded once. The rearrangement joins TRBV6-6 to TRBJ2-2, with TRBD2 as a possible D gene (5 bases). V lost 3 bases and J 5 bases, leaving 16 bases between the germline ends. CDR1 is MNHNY, CDR2 SVGAGI, per germline (reference sequence). The CDR3 spans 16 residues. CDR3 amino acids: CASSYRALGGTGELFF. The DNA for the CDR3 is TGTGCCAGCAGTTATCGGGCTTTGGGCGGGACCGGGGAGCTGTTTTTT.

The gene calls are TRBV9 and TRBJ1-2; 11 bases agree with TRBD1. The ends lost 0 bases at V and 2 bases at J; junction bases unmatched: 0. The germline V gene has CDR1 SGDLS and CDR2 YYNGEE. The CDR3 totals 15 residues. The DNA for the CDR3 is TGTGCCAGCAGCGTAGGGGACAGGGGGAACTATGGCTACACCTTC. Translating it yields CASSVGDRGNYGYTF.

The genes are TRBV5-6 and TRBJ2-3; TRBD1 matches at 9 bases. CDR3 length: 17 amino acids. Trimming removed 3 bases from V and 4 bases from J; junction bases left unmatched: 12. From germline, CDR1 is SGHDT and CDR2 YYEEEE. In nucleotides, the CDR3 is TGTGCCAGCAGCTCCTGGGGGACAGGGTTTAGAGCAGATACGCAGTATTTT. It encodes CASSSWGTGFRADTQYF.

This clone has only one observation. This chain uses TRBV11-3 with TRBJ2-2; the D gene is possibly TRBD2 (7 bases). With 2 bases removed from V and 6 bases from J, the gap between germline ends came to 13 bases. The CDR3 runs to 15 residues. Germline V lookup: CDR1 SGHNT, CDR2 YENEEA. CDR3 DNA: TGTGCCAGCAGCTTACGGGGGGCGCAGGCCGGGGAGCTGTTTTTT. Residues: CASSLRGAQAGELFF.

V gene TRBV5-4 combines with J gene TRBJ1-1; 9 bases fit TRBD1. Germline loops: CDR1 SGHNT, CDR2 YYREEE (reference sequence). V gave up 3 bases and J gave up 1 base; unmatched junction bases: 4. The CDR3 extends over 15 amino acids. The CDR3 protein is CASSYRGPGNTEAFF. In nucleotides, the CDR3 is TGTGCCAGCAGCTACAGGGGGCCGGGGAACACTGAAGCTTTCTTT.

The chain couples TRBV18 to TRBJ2-3; 10 bases fit TRBD2. V shed 3 bases and J 1 base; nucleotides not matched to a gene: 7. Germline CDR1 and CDR2: KGHSH and LQKENI. The CDR3 length is 17 residues. CDR3 in DNA: TGTGCCAGCTCACCTACCGGGACTAGCGTAGGCACAGATACGCAGTATTTT. Protein: CASSPTGTSVGTDTQYF.

The chain couples TRBV21-1 to TRBJ2-7; the DNA was not compared with TRBD2, the D call given in the table. TRBV21-1 is described as a pseudogene. The CDR3 contains 20 residues. CDR3 DNA: TGTGCCAGCAGCAAACAAAAAACCGGACTCTATGCGAACTTTTCCTACGAGCAGTACGTC. Encoded protein: CASSKQKTGLYANFSYEQYV.

The CDR3 DNA reads as TGTGCCAGCAGTTCGCATACGGGGGCCAAAAACATTCAGTACTTC. It specifies CASSSHTGAKNIQYF. This chain joins TRBV28 and TRBJ2-4; TRBD2 is a possible D gene (5 bases). Trimming took off 4 bases at V and 1 base at J, with 11 bases between the two ends. Germline CDR1 and CDR2: MDHEN and SYDVKM. The CDR3 spans 15 residues.

V gene TRBV2 combines with J gene TRBJ2-7; D may be TRBD1 (6 bases). The length of the CDR3 is 14 residues. V was cut by 2 bases and J by 6 bases, with 14 bases left in between. CDR1 and CDR2 (germline): SNHLY, FYNNEI. CDR3 in amino acids: CASSEQQGIGEQYF. Here the CDR3 DNA reads TGTGCCAGCAGTGAACAACAGGGAATCGGCGAGCAGTACTTC.

The chain employs TRBV6-6 and TRBJ1-2; D remains unclear. Germline V gene lookup returns CDR1 MNHNY and CDR2 SVGAGI (reference sequence). This CDR3 is 15 amino acids long. V lost 0 bases and J 5 bases, leaving 13 bases between the germline ends. This CDR3 is CASSYSQEVGYGYTF. CDR3 nucleotides: TGTGCCAGCAGTTACTCGCAGGAGGTGGGTTATGGCTACACCTTC.

In its sample, this clone was seen once. This chain joins TRBV5-1 and TRBJ1-3; 9 positions match TRBD1. CDR3 length equals 16 residues. Germline V gene sequence: CDR1 SGHRS, CDR2 YFSETQ. Unmatched junction bases numbered 9, after V lost 4 bases and J lost 4 bases. CDR3 sequence: CASSHGTGSPGNTIYF. The DNA of the CDR3 is TGCGCCAGCAGCCACGGGACAGGGAGCCCCGGAAACACCATATATTTT.

The chain carries TRBV3-1 (or the pseudogene TRBV3-2) and TRBJ1-4; 7 bases are shared with TRBD1. The CDR3 has 15 residues. CDR1 and CDR2 from the germline V gene are LGHDT and YNNKEL (reference sequence). The junction had 2 bases not matched to a gene; V was cut back by 1 base and J by 3 bases. This chain's CDR3 is CASSQGTGSNEKLFF. The CDR3 DNA sequence: TGTGCCAGCAGCCAAGGGACAGGCTCTAATGAAAAACTGTTTTTT.

The chain combines TRBV5-4 with TRBJ1-1; a weak D match, TRBD1 (5 bases). There are 13 residues in the CDR3. The germline V gene has CDR1 SGHNT and CDR2 YYREEE (reference sequence). V was trimmed by 6 bases and J by 3 bases, leaving 12 bases between them. The CDR3 DNA reads as TGTGCCAGCACCCAAGACAGACACACTGAAGCTTTCTTT. Protein product: CASTQDRHTEAFF. The full variable domain, completed using reference TRBV5-4 and TRBJ1-1, is ETGVTQSPTHLIKTRGQQVTLRCSSQSGHNTVSWYQQALGQGPQFIFQYYREEENGRGNFPPRFSGLQFPNYSSELNVNALELDDSALYLCASTQDRHTEAFFGQGTRLTVV.

The chain combines TRBV14 with TRBJ2-3; 9 bases agree with TRBD1. CDR1 is SGHDN, CDR2 FVKESK, per germline. The CDR3 totals 19 residues. V lost 1 base and J lost 4; bases outside the gene matches: 15. The CDR3 region has the DNA TGTGCCAGCAGCCAAGGCCTACAGGGGGCCAGGGGTGTTGCAGATACGCAGTATTTT. This translates into CASSQGLQGARGVADTQYF.

This clone was seen just once. Here the CDR3 reads CASSLPTGSQETQYF. In nucleotides, the CDR3 is TGCGCCAGCAGCTTGCCCACAGGCTCCCAAGAGACCCAGTACTTC. The gene calls are TRBV5-1 and TRBJ2-5; perhaps TRBD1 as D (5 bases). This CDR3 has 15 amino acids. Looked up from germline, CDR1 is SGHRS and CDR2 is YFSETQ. The V gene lost 1 base and the J gene lost 1 base, with 11 bases spanning the gap.

The genes are TRBV5-1 and TRBJ2-1, with a weak D call TRBD2 (5 bases). V was trimmed by 1 base and J by 8 bases, leaving 16 bases between them. Germline assignment: CDR1 SGHRS and CDR2 YFSETQ. This CDR3 contains 15 residues. The CDR3 DNA reads TGCGCCAGCAGCTTGAGCCGGGGTATCCTCGATGAGCAGTTCTTC. Translating gives CASSLSRGILDEQFF.

The rearrangement joins TRBV15 to TRBJ2-2; 8 bases are a match to TRBD2. Looked up from germline, CDR1 is LNHNV and CDR2 is YYDKDF (reference sequence). CDR3 length equals 18 residues. Trimming cost V 0 bases and J 5 bases; bases outside gene matches: 11. The CDR3 DNA reads TGTGCCACCAGCAGAGAAGGGGAAAGCGGGAGTTGGACCGGGGAGCTGTTTTTT. Residues: CATSREGESGSWTGELFF.

This sequence joins TRBV2 and TRBJ2-1; 8 positions match TRBD2. Germline loops: CDR1 SNHLY, CDR2 FYNNEI. J gave up 0 bases and V 6 bases, and 4 bases lay outside the gene matches. The CDR3 spans 15 residues. The DNA of the CDR3 is TGTGCCAGCAGAGATAGCGGGAACTCCTACAATGAGCAGTTCTTC. Translation: CASRDSGNSYNEQFF.

The gene calls are TRBV5-1 and TRBJ2-7, with 10 positions matching TRBD1. With 3 bases clipped from V and 3 bases from J, the junction kept 18 bases outside the gene matches. Germline V CDR1 and CDR2: SGHRS, YFSETQ. This CDR3 region has 19 residues. CDR3 loop: CASSSRDFRQGAQLYEQYF. The CDR3 region has the DNA TGCGCCAGCAGCTCGAGGGACTTCCGACAGGGGGCGCAGCTCTACGAGCAGTACTTC.

The chain employs TRBV3-1 (or the pseudogene TRBV3-2) and TRBJ2-5, with D perhaps TRBD2 (7 bases). V was trimmed by 4 bases and J by 4 bases, leaving 13 bases between them. This CDR3 is built from 14 residues. Germline CDR1 LGHDT, CDR2 YNNKEL (reference sequence). CDR3 protein: CASSLPGGPETQYF. The CDR3 coding sequence is TGTGCCAGCAGCCTTCCCGGGGGGCCAGAGACCCAGTACTTC.

This clone was seen only once. The chain is built from TRBV5-8 and TRBJ1-6; D gene uncertain. The CDR3 length is 17 residues. Germline CDR1 is SGHTS and CDR2 is YDEGEE. The ends were cut back, 2 bases at V and 0 bases at J, with 12 bases in the middle. The CDR3: CASSFFRTSSYNSPLHF. Here the CDR3 DNA reads TGTGCCAGCAGCTTCTTTAGGACTAGCTCCTATAATTCACCCCTCCACTTT.

The gene calls are TRBV7-2 and TRBJ1-6; D remains unclear. V was shortened by 4 bases and J by 13 bases, with 8 bases between the two germline ends. This CDR3 contains 11 residues. Germline CDR1 is SGHTA and CDR2 is FQGNSA. The CDR3 protein is CASSWGGPLHF. The CDR3 bases are TGTGCCAGCAGCTGGGGAGGGCCCCTCCACTTT.

The chain couples TRBV5-1 to TRBJ2-7; the match to TRBD1 covers 9 bases. Germline-derived CDR1 and CDR2 are SGHRS and YFSETQ. The trim removed 4 bases at V and 0 bases at J, leaving 8 bases unmatched. The CDR3 extends over 16 amino acids. The DNA for the CDR3 is TGCGCCAGCAGCCCAACCGGACAGGGGAGCTCCTACGAGCAGTACTTC. Its translation is CASSPTGQGSSYEQYF. Full variable domain (rest looked up from reference TRBV5-1 and TRBJ2-7): KAGVTQTPRYLIKTRGQQVTLSCSPISGHRSVSWYQQTPGQGLQFLFEYFSETQRNKGNFPGRFSGRQFSNSRSEMNVSTLELGDSALYLCASSPTGQGSSYEQYFGPGTRLTVT.

CDR3 protein: CASSARTVPATQYF. In DNA, the CDR3 is TGTGCCAGCAGCGCCCGGACTGTTCCGGCGACCCAGTACTTC. The chain links TRBV7-8 to TRBJ2-5, with D perhaps matching TRBD2 (5 bases). The germline gives CDR1 SGHVS, CDR2 FQNEAQ. Trimming shortened V by 5 bases and J by 7 bases, and 17 bases separated the two germline ends. The CDR3 totals 14 residues.

This clone was seen a single time. This chain uses TRBV11-3 with TRBJ1-5, with a weak D call TRBD1 (6 bases). The ends were cut back, 5 bases at V and 2 bases at J, with 19 bases in the middle. The CDR3 extends over 17 amino acids. Germline assignment: CDR1 SGHNT and CDR2 YENEEA. The CDR3 sequence is CASSGNRARGRNQPQHF. CDR3 sequence (DNA): TGTGCCAGCAGCGGAAACAGGGCGAGAGGGCGCAATCAGCCCCAGCATTTT. The full variable domain, completed using reference TRBV11-3 and TRBJ1-5, is EAGVVQSPRYKIIEKKQPVAFWCNPISGHNTLYWYLQNLGQGPELLIRYENEEAVDDSQLPKDRFSAERLKGVDSTLKIQPAELGDSAVYLCASSGNRARGRNQPQHFGDGTRLSIL.

This chain connects TRBV7-8 to TRBJ1-2; TRBD1 is a possible D gene (6 bases). Germline CDR1 is SGHVS and CDR2 is FQNEAQ. Trimming took off 4 bases at V and 4 bases at J, with 10 bases between the two ends. The CDR3 has 13 amino acids. The CDR3 loop is CASSSGDAYGYTF. CDR3 in DNA: TGTGCCAGCAGCTCAGGGGACGCCTATGGCTACACCTTC.

This clone came up once. The chain recombines TRBV7-2 with TRBJ1-1; D possibly corresponds to TRBD1 (6 bases). CDR1 is SGHTA and CDR2 is FQGNSA in the germline V gene. Trimming took 4 bases from V and 5 from J, leaving 11 bases between them. This CDR3 region has 13 residues. This CDR3 reads CASSSFRGTEAFF. CDR3 nucleotides: TGTGCCAGCAGCTCCTTCAGGGGTACTGAAGCTTTCTTT.

The V and J genes are TRBV7-9 and TRBJ1-2; 9 bases fit TRBD1. CDR3 length equals 13 residues. V lost 5 bases and J lost 8; bases outside the gene matches: 6. Germline loops: CDR1 SEHNR, CDR2 FQNEAQ (reference sequence). CDR3 in DNA: TGTGCCAGCAGCCGGTCGGACAGGGGAGGCTACACCTTC. This codes for CASSRSDRGGYTF. The complete variable domain, with remaining parts taken from reference TRBV7-9 and TRBJ1-2, reads DTGVSQNPRHKITKRGQNVTFRCDPISEHNRLYWYRQTLGQGPEFLTYFQNEAQLEKSRLLSDRFSAERPKGSFSTLEIQRTEQGDSAMYLCASSRSDRGGYTFGSGTRLTVV.

The rearrangement links TRBV13 to TRBJ2-3; D is undetermined. V was pared by 3 bases and J by 1 base, with 8 bases between. This CDR3 spans 14 amino acids. Germline lookup yields CDR1 PRHDT and CDR2 FYEKMQ (reference sequence). The CDR3 sequence: CASSFRSRTDTQYF. The CDR3 coding sequence is TGTGCCAGCAGCTTCCGGTCCCGCACAGATACGCAGTATTTT.

V usage is TRBV19 and J usage is TRBJ1-1, with D unresolved. The germline V gene encodes CDR1 LNHDA and CDR2 SQIVND (reference sequence). Trimming stripped 6 bases from V and 0 bases from J, with 17 bases between. The CDR3 contains 16 residues. The CDR3 DNA is TGTGCCAGTAGATCCGGATCCCGGGTGATGAACACTGAAGCTTTCTTT. Protein: CASRSGSRVMNTEAFF.

This clone showed up just once. The chain has TRBV30 and TRBJ1-4; TRBD1 might be the D (6 bases). Trimming removed 2 bases from V and 0 bases from J, with 10 bases in between. The CDR3 contains 15 residues. The germline V gene encodes CDR1 GTSNPN and CDR2 SVGIG (reference sequence). The CDR3 coding sequence is TGTGCCTGGAGTTTCTGGACAGCAACTAATGAAAAACTGTTTTTT. It yields the protein CAWSFWTATNEKLFF.